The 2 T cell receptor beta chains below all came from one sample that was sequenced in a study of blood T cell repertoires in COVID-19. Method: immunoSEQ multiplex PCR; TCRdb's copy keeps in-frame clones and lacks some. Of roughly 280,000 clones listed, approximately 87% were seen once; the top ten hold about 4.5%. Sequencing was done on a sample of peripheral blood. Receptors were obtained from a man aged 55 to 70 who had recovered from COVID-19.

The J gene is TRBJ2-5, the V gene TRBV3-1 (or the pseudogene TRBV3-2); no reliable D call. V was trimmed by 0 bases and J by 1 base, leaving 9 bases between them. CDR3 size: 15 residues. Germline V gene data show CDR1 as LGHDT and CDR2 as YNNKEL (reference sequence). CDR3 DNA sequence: TGTGCCAGCAGCCAAGATCTAGGATTCCAAGAGACCCAGTACTTC. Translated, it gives CASSQDLGFQETQYF.

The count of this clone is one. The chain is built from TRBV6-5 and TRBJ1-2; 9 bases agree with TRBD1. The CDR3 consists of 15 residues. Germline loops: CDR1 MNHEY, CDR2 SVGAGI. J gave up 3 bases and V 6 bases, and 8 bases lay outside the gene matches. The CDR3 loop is CASRVDRGVYYGYTF. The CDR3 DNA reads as TGTGCCAGCAGAGTGGACAGGGGAGTTTACTATGGCTACACCTTC.